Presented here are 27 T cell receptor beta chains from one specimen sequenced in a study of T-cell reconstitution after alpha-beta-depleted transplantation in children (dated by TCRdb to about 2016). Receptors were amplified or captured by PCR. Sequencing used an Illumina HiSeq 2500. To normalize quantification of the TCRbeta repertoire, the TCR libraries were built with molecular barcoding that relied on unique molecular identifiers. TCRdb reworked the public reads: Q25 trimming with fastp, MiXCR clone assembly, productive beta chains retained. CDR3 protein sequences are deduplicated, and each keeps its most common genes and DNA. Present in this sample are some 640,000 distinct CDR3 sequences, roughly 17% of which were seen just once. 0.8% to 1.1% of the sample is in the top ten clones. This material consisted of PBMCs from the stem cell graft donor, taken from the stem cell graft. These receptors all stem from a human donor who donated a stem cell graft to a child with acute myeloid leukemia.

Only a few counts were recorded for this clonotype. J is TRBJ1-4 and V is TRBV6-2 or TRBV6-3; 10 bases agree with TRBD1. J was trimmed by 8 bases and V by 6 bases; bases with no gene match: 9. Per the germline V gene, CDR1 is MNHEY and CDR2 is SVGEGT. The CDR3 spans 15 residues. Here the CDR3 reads CASSRRTGGGEKLFF. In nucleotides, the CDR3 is TGTGCCAGCAGCCGAAGGACAGGGGGAGGCGAAAAACTGTTTTTT.

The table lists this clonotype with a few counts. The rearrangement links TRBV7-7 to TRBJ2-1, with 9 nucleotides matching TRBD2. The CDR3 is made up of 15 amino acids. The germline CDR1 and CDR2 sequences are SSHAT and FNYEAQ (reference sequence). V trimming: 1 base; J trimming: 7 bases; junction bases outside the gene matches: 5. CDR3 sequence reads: CASSLGSGGLNEQFF. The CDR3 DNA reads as TGTGCCAGCAGCTTAGGCAGCGGGGGGTTGAATGAGCAGTTCTTC.

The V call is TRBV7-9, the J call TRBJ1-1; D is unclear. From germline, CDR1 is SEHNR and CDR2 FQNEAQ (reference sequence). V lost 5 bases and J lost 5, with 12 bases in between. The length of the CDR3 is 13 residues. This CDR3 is CASSASHGTEAFF. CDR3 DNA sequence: TGTGCCAGCAGCGCCTCCCACGGGACTGAAGCTTTCTTT.

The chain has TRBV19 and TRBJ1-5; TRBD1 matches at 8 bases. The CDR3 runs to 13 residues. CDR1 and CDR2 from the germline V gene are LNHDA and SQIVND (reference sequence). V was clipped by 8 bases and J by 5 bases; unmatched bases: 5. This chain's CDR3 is CASRDRSDQPQHF. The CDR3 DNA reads TGTGCCAGTCGGGACAGGTCGGATCAGCCCCAGCATTTT. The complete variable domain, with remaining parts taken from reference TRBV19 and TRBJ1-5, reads DGGITQSPKYLFRKEGQNVTLSCEQNLNHDAMYWYRQDPGQGLRLIYYSQIVNDFQKGDIAEGYSVSREKKESFPLTVTSAQKNPTAFYLCASRDRSDQPQHFGDGTRLSIL.

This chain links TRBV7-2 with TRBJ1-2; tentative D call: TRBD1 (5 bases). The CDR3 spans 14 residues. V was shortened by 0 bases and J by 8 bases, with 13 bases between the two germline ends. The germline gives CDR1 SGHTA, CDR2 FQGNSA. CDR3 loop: CASSLASGPTGYTF. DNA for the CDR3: TGTGCCAGCAGCTTAGCGTCGGGGCCAACGGGCTACACCTTC.

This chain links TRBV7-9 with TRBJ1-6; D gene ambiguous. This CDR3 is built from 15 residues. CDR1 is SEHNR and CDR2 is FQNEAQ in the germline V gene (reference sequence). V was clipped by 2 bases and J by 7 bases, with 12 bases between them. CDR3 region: CASSLLAGGNSPLHF. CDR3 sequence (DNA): TGTGCCAGCAGCTTATTGGCGGGTGGCAATTCACCCCTCCACTTT. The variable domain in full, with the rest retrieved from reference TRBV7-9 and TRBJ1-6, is DTGVSQNPRHKITKRGQNVTFRCDPISEHNRLYWYRQTLGQGPEFLTYFQNEAQLEKSRLLSDRFSAERPKGSFSTLEIQRTEQGDSAMYLCASSLLAGGNSPLHFGNGTRLTVT.

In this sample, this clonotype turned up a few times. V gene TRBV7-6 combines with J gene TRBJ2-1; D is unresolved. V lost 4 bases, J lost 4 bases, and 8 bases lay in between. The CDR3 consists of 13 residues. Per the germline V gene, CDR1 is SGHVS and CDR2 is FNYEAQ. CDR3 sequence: CASSSQPYNEQFF. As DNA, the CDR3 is TGTGCCAGCAGCTCCCAGCCGTACAATGAGCAGTTCTTC.

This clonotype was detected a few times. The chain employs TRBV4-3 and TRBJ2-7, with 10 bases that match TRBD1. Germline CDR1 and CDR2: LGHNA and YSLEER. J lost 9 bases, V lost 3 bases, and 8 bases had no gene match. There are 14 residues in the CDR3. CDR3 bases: TGCGCCAGCAGCCATTGGGACAGGGGAAAGGTGCAGTACTTC. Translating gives CASSHWDRGKVQYF.

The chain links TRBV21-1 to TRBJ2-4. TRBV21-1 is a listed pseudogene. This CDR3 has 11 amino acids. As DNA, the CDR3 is TGTGCCAGCAGCAAAGCGCCCGGTTGGGACTTC. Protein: CASSKAPGWDF.

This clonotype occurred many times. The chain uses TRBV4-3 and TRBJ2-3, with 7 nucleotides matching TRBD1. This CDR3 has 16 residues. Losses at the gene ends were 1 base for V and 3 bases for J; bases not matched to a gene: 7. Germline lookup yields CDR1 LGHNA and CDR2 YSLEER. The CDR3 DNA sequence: TGCGCCAGCAGCCAAGGAGACGGGACAGATACAGATACGCAGTATTTT. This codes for CASSQGDGTDTDTQYF.

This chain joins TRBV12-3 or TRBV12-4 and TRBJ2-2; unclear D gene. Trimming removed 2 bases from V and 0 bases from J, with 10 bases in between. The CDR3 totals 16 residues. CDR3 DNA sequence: TGTGCCAGCAGTTTATATAGAGTCGCGAACACCGGGGAGCTGTTTTTT. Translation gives CASSLYRVANTGELFF.

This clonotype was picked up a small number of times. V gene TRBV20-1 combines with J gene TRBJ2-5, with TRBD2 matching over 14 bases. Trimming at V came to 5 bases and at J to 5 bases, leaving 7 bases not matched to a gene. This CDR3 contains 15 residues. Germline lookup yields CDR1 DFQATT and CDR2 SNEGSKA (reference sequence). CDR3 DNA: TGCAGTGCTTGGACTAGCGGGGGGAAGGCGGAGACCCAGTACTTC. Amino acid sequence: CSAWTSGGKAETQYF.

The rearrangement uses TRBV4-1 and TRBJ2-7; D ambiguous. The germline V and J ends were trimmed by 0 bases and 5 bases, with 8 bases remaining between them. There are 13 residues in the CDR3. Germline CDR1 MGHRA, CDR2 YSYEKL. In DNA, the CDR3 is TGCGCCAGCAGCCAAGATAGTGGGCACGAGCAGTACGTC. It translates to CASSQDSGHEQYV.

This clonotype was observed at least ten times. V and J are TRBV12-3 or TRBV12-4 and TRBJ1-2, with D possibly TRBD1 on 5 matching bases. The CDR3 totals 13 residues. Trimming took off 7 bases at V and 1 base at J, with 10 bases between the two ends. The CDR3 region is CASTLGDNYGYTF. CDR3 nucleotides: TGTGCCAGCACCCTAGGGGATAACTATGGCTACACCTTC.

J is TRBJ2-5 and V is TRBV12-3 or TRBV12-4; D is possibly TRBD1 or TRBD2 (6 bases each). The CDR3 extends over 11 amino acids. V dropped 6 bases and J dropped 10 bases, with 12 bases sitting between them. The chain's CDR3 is CASRDEGGQYF. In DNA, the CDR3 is TGTGCCAGCAGGGACGAGGGGGGCCAGTACTTC.

DNA for the CDR3: TGTGCCAGCAGTCAAGGGGTGCGGACCGGGGAGCTGTTTTTT. It yields the protein CASSQGVRTGELFF. The chain is built from TRBV12-3 or TRBV12-4 and TRBJ2-2, with a weak D call TRBD1 (5 bases). The germline V and J ends were trimmed by 5 bases and 5 bases, with 12 bases remaining between them. This CDR3 spans 14 amino acids.

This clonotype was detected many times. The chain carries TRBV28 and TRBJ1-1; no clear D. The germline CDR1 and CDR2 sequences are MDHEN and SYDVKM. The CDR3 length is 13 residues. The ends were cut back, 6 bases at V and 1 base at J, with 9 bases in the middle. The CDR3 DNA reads TGTGCCAGCAGACGCCCCCGGAACACTGAAGCTTTCTTT. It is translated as CASRRPRNTEAFF.

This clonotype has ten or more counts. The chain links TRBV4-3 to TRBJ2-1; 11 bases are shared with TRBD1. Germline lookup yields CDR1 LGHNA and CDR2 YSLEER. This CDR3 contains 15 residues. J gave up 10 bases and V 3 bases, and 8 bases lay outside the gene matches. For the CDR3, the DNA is TGCGCCAGCAGCCAGACTGGGACAGGGGGACGGGAGCAGTTCTTC. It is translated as CASSQTGTGGREQFF.

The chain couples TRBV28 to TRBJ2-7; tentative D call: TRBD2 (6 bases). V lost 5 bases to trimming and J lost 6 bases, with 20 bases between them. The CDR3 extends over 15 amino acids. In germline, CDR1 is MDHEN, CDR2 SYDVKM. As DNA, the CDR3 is TGTGCCAGCAGTACCTACTCGGGGGAGAGGACCGAGCAGTACGTC. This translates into CASSTYSGERTEQYV.

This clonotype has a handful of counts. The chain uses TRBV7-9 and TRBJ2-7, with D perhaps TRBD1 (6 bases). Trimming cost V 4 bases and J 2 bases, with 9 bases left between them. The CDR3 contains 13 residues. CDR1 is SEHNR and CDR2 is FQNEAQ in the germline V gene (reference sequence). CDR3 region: CASSWDTPYEQYF. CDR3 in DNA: TGTGCCAGCAGCTGGGACACCCCCTACGAGCAGTACTTC.

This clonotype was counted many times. The CDR3 loop reads CASRPGQQAGNTIYF. The CDR3 coding sequence is TGTGCCAGCAGGCCGGGACAGCAGGCTGGAAACACCATATATTTT. The chain is built from TRBV7-2 and TRBJ1-3, with 7 bases matching TRBD1. After removal of 6 bases from V and 2 bases from J, the junction contained 7 bases not matched to a gene. This CDR3 is 15 amino acids long. Germline-derived CDR1 and CDR2 are SGHTA and FQGNSA. Filled out from reference TRBV7-2 and TRBJ1-3, the complete variable domain reads GAGVSQSPSNKVTEKGKDVELRCDPISGHTALYWYRQSLGQGLEFLIYFQGNSAPDKSGLPSDRFSAERTGGSVSTLTIQRTQQEDSAVYLCASRPGQQAGNTIYFGEGSWLTVV.

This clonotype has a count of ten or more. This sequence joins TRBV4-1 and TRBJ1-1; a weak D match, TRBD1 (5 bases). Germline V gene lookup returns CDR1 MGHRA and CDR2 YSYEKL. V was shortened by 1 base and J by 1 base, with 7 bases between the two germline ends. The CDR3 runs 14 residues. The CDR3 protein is CASSQAQANTEAFF. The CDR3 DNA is TGCGCCAGCAGCCAAGCACAGGCGAACACTGAAGCTTTCTTT.

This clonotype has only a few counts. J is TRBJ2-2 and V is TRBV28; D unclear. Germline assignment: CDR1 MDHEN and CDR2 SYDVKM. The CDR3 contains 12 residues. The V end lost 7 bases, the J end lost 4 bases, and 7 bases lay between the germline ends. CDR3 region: CASKTGTGELFF. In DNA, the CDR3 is TGTGCCAGCAAGACGGGCACCGGGGAGCTGTTTTTT.

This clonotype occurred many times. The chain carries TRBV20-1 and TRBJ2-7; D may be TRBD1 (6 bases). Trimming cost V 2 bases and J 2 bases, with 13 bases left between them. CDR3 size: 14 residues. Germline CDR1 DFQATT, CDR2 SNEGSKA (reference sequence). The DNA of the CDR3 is TGCAGTGCTAGACCCCTGGGGGCGACCTACGAGCAGTACGTC. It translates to CSARPLGATYEQYV.

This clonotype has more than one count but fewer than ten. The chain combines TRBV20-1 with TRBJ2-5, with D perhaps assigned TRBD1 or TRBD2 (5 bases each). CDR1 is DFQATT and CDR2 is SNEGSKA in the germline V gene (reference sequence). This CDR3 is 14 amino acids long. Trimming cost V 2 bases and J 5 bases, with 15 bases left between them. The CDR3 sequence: CSARTPGPRETQYF. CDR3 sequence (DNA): TGCAGTGCTAGAACACCGGGACCGAGGGAGACCCAGTACTTC.

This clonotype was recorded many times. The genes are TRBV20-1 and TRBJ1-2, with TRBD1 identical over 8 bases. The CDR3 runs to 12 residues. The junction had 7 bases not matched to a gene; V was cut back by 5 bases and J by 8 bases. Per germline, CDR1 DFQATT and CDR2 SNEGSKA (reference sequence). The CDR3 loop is CSASGQGRGYTF. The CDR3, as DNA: TGCAGTGCTTCCGGACAGGGACGCGGCTACACCTTC.

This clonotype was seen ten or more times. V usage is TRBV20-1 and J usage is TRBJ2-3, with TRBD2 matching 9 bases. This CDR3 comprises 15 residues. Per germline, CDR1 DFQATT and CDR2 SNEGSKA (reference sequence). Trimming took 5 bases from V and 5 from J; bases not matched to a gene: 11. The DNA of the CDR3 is TGCAGTGCTCCAGAGGCTAGCGGGGTCCGAGATACGCAGTATTTT. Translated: CSAPEASGVRDTQYF.